This entry describes one T cell receptor (beta chain). This sample is part of a study of T cell responses to AZD1222 COVID-19 vaccine. Here immunoSEQ multiplex PCR was the method, and the copy in TCRdb shows in-frame clones only, minus some. The sample holds about 130,000 clones, around 87% seen once. V shed 5 bases and J 6 bases; nucleotides not matched to a gene: 6. The CDR3 length is 15 residues. The germline CDR1 and CDR2 sequences are SGHTA and FQGTGA. The chain has TRBV7-3 and TRBJ2-3; 12 bases map to TRBD1. The sequenced sample was peripheral blood, obtained on day 0 of AZD1222 vaccination. This clonotype was obtained from an adult in good health. In DNA, the CDR3 is TGTGCCAGCAGCCTTGGGACAGGGGGCGCGGATACGCAGTATTTT. Amino acid sequence: CASSLGTGGADTQYF.